One sample yielded the 29 T cell receptor beta chains listed below, sequenced in a study of T cell responses to AZD1222 COVID-19 vaccine. Sequencing used immunoSEQ multiplex PCR; TCRdb keeps in-frame clones, though not all of them. The data contain more than 100,000 clones, 85% of them singletons. The material was peripheral blood, obtained 28 days after the second dose of the MenACWY control vaccine. These receptors all come from an adult who received the MenACWY meningococcal vaccine as a control.

J is TRBJ1-2 and V is TRBV28, with 11 bases identical to TRBD1. V dropped 4 bases and J dropped 5; count of bases not matched to a gene: 9. The CDR3 sequence is 16 residues long. CDR1 MDHEN and CDR2 SYDVKM come from the germline V gene. CDR3 sequence reads: CASSSDRGRVMYGYTF. In DNA, the CDR3 is TGTGCCAGCAGTTCGGACAGGGGGCGGGTTATGTATGGCTACACCTTC.

The J gene is TRBJ1-1, the V gene TRBV29-1; no firm D call. Germline V CDR1 and CDR2: SQVTM, ANQGSEA. CDR3 size: 10 residues. Trimming removed 7 bases at V and 1 base at J, with 4 bases between. The CDR3 DNA is TGCAGCGCCAGGAACACTGAAGCTTTCTTT. Translated, it gives CSARNTEAFF.

The V gene is TRBV24-1, the J gene TRBJ1-1; TRBD1 matches 8 bases. The CDR3 has 14 amino acids. From germline, CDR1 is KGHDR and CDR2 SFDVKD. After removal of 4 bases from V and 2 bases from J, the junction contained 2 bases not matched to a gene. The CDR3 DNA follows: TGTGCCACCAGTGACGGACAGGGAAACACTGAAGCTTTCTTT. Encoded protein: CATSDGQGNTEAFF.

The chain is built from TRBV19 and TRBJ1-5, with 9 bases identical to TRBD1. The germline gives CDR1 LNHDA, CDR2 SQIVND (reference sequence). V trimming: 2 bases; J trimming: 5 bases; junction bases outside the gene matches: 1. CDR3 length equals 14 residues. Here the CDR3 DNA reads TGTGCCAGTAGTATAAGGACAGGGGATCAGCCCCAGCATTTT. Translating gives CASSIRTGDQPQHF.

The V gene is TRBV5-1, the J gene TRBJ2-2; possibly TRBD2 for D (6 bases). The V gene lost 4 bases and the J gene lost 3 bases, with 13 bases spanning the gap. This CDR3 comprises 15 residues. Germline values: CDR1 SGHRS, CDR2 YFSETQ. The CDR3 reads CASSPLVADTGELFF. The CDR3 coding sequence is TGCGCCAGCAGCCCCTTGGTAGCGGACACCGGGGAGCTGTTTTTT. Filled out from reference TRBV5-1 and TRBJ2-2, the complete variable domain reads KAGVTQTPRYLIKTRGQQVTLSCSPISGHRSVSWYQQTPGQGLQFLFEYFSETQRNKGNFPGRFSGRQFSNSRSEMNVSTLELGDSALYLCASSPLVADTGELFFGEGSRLTVL.

The chain links TRBV6-2 or TRBV6-3 to TRBJ2-7, with 9 bases lining up with TRBD2. CDR1 and CDR2 (germline): MNHEY, SVGEGT. Trimming cost V 3 bases and J 6 bases; bases outside gene matches: 6. The CDR3 is made up of 14 amino acids. The DNA for the CDR3 is TGTGCCAGCAGTTATGTCCTAGCGGGAAGCGAGCAGTACTTC. Translating gives CASSYVLAGSEQYF.

A single count supports this clone. This chain connects TRBV4-3 to TRBJ2-7, with a weak D call TRBD2 (5 bases). V was shortened by 0 bases and J by 1 base, with 13 bases between the two germline ends. The germline CDR1 and CDR2 sequences are LGHNA and YSLEER. CDR3 length: 16 amino acids. CDR3: CASSQDRSSASYEQYF. CDR3 sequence (DNA): TGCGCCAGCAGCCAAGATCGGAGTAGCGCGTCCTACGAGCAGTACTTC.

This chain connects TRBV9 to TRBJ1-1; D is undetermined. Trimming took off 4 bases at V and 5 bases at J, with 15 bases between the two ends. Germline V gives CDR1 SGDLS, CDR2 YYNGEE. The CDR3 runs 14 residues. The CDR3 region is CASSSHSRETEAFF. CDR3 sequence (DNA): TGTGCCAGCAGCTCCCATTCAAGGGAGACTGAAGCTTTCTTT. Full variable domain (missing parts from reference TRBV9 and TRBJ1-1): DSGVTQTPKHLITATGQRVTLRCSPRSGDLSVYWYQQSLDQGLQFLIQYYNGEERAKGNILERFSAQQFPDLHSELNLSSLELGDSALYFCASSSHSRETEAFFGQGTRLTVV.

The gene calls are TRBV4-2 and TRBJ2-3; 10 positions agree with TRBD2. The CDR3 is 15 amino acids. J lost 1 base, V lost 4 bases, and 2 bases had no gene match. CDR1 LGHNA and CDR2 YNFKEQ come from the germline V gene. The DNA of the CDR3 is TGTGCCAGCAGCCTAAGCGGGGGGGGCACAGATACGCAGTATTTT. It codes for CASSLSGGGTDTQYF.

This chain connects TRBV6-5 to TRBJ1-6; D gene ambiguous. Germline assignment: CDR1 MNHEY and CDR2 SVGAGI. The CDR3 length is 10 residues. The germline V and J ends were trimmed by 7 bases and 9 bases, with 4 bases remaining between them. This CDR3 reads CASIPSPLHF. DNA of the CDR3: TGTGCCAGCATACCTTCACCCCTCCACTTT.

V is TRBV9 and J is TRBJ2-5; D is unresolved. From germline, CDR1 is SGDLS and CDR2 YYNGEE. V lost 0 bases, J lost 2 bases, and 8 bases lay in between. The length of the CDR3 is 14 residues. CDR3 region: CASSVAPEQETQYF. DNA of the CDR3: TGTGCCAGCAGCGTAGCTCCAGAGCAAGAGACCCAGTACTTC. Full variable domain (remainder filled in from reference TRBV9 and TRBJ2-5): DSGVTQTPKHLITATGQRVTLRCSPRSGDLSVYWYQQSLDQGLQFLIQYYNGEERAKGNILERFSAQQFPDLHSELNLSSLELGDSALYFCASSVAPEQETQYFGPGTRLLVL.

The gene calls are TRBV5-1 and TRBJ2-5; D unresolved. The CDR3 has 13 residues. The V gene's germline CDR1 is SGHRS and CDR2 YFSETQ. V lost 2 bases and J 4 bases, leaving 9 bases between the germline ends. CDR3 DNA: TGCGCCAGCAGCTTCAAGGCTCGAGAGACCCAGTACTTC. This encodes CASSFKARETQYF. Filled out from reference TRBV5-1 and TRBJ2-5, the complete variable domain reads KAGVTQTPRYLIKTRGQQVTLSCSPISGHRSVSWYQQTPGQGLQFLFEYFSETQRNKGNFPGRFSGRQFSNSRSEMNVSTLELGDSALYLCASSFKARETQYFGPGTRLLVL.

CDR3: CASSPRGVAGGAAYEQYF. CDR3 sequence (DNA): TGTGCCAGCAGCCCCCGCGGGGTAGCGGGAGGGGCTGCCTACGAGCAGTACTTC. The rearrangement uses TRBV9 and TRBJ2-7; 11 positions match TRBD2. The CDR3 runs 18 residues. V lost 4 bases and J lost 2; bases outside the gene matches: 14. Germline CDR1 reads SGDLS; CDR2 reads YYNGEE.

This clone was recorded once. The chain employs TRBV6-5 and TRBJ2-7, with a possible D match to TRBD1 (5 bases). CDR1 MNHEY and CDR2 SVGAGI come from the germline V gene. The CDR3 runs 14 residues. Between the trimmed V and J ends, which lost 5 bases and 3 bases, there was a span of 14 bases. The CDR3 protein is CASSKAGSDYEQYV. CDR3 in DNA: TGTGCCAGCAGTAAGGCAGGGTCAGACTACGAGCAGTACGTC.

Only a few counts were recorded for this clone. The rearrangement links TRBV27 to TRBJ1-1, with 11 bases that match TRBD1. V shed 6 bases and J 0 bases; nucleotides not matched to a gene: 12. This CDR3 spans 18 amino acids. Germline values: CDR1 MNHEY, CDR2 SMNVEV (reference sequence). For the CDR3, the DNA is TGTGCCAGCAGCCCTGGGGGGGGACAGGGGGAAATGAACACTGAAGCTTTCTTT. This sequence encodes CASSPGGGQGEMNTEAFF.

This clone was found once. The chain couples TRBV15 to TRBJ2-1; possible D gene TRBD2, 5 bases. V lost 1 base and J 6 bases, leaving 10 bases between the germline ends. Germline V lookup: CDR1 LNHNV, CDR2 YYDKDF (reference sequence). CDR3 length: 14 residues. The CDR3 DNA reads as TGTGCCACCAGCAGAGTTAGCGCATCCAATGAGCAGTTCTTC. The encoded protein is CATSRVSASNEQFF.

The chain couples TRBV19 to TRBJ1-2; no firm D call. This CDR3 has 13 amino acids. With 7 bases removed from V and 4 bases from J, the gap between germline ends came to 13 bases. Germline V CDR1 and CDR2: LNHDA, SQIVND (reference sequence). The CDR3 here is CASTPDHSYGYTF. The CDR3 DNA follows: TGTGCCAGTACCCCGGACCATTCCTATGGCTACACCTTC.

V gene TRBV5-4 combines with J gene TRBJ1-2; possible D gene TRBD1, 6 bases. The V gene's germline CDR1 is SGHNT and CDR2 YYREEE (reference sequence). Trimming pared 0 bases from V and 0 bases from J, leaving 9 bases between. The CDR3 sequence is 15 residues long. The CDR3 DNA sequence: TGTGCCAGCAGCTTGGGGACAGAGTCTAACTATGGCTACACCTTC. The encoded protein is CASSLGTESNYGYTF.

The genes are TRBV3-1 (or the pseudogene TRBV3-2) and TRBJ1-2; D perhaps matches TRBD1 (5 bases). Germline lookup yields CDR1 LGHDT and CDR2 YNNKEL (reference sequence). The CDR3 runs to 16 residues. V was pared by 1 base and J by 8 bases, with 20 bases between. The CDR3 protein is CASSQAPRGGDRGYTF. The CDR3 bases are TGTGCCAGCAGCCAAGCCCCCCGGGGAGGGGATAGAGGCTACACCTTC.

The chain combines TRBV27 with TRBJ1-5, with D possibly TRBD1 on 5 matching bases. Germline V gene sequence: CDR1 MNHEY, CDR2 SMNVEV (reference sequence). Trimming took 6 bases from V and 7 from J, leaving 13 bases between them. The CDR3 extends over 13 amino acids. CDR3 protein: CASRGPVQQPQHF. The CDR3, as DNA: TGTGCCAGCAGGGGGCCGGTGCAACAGCCCCAGCATTTT.

The chain combines TRBV11-3 with TRBJ1-1; D uncertain. Trimming stripped 7 bases from V and 6 bases from J, with 12 bases between. Germline V gives CDR1 SGHNT, CDR2 YENEEA. The CDR3 length is 12 residues. DNA of the CDR3: TGTGCCAGCACCTTGGACGGTCCTGAAGCTTTCTTT. It is translated as CASTLDGPEAFF.

V is TRBV7-2 and J is TRBJ1-2; TRBD1 might be the D (6 bases). This CDR3 contains 14 residues. The germline V and J ends were trimmed by 5 bases and 4 bases, with 14 bases remaining between them. Germline CDR1 is SGHTA and CDR2 is FQGNSA. The CDR3 nucleotides read TGTGCCAGCAGCCCAGCAACAGGGCCCTATGGCTACACCTTC. Its protein is CASSPATGPYGYTF.

This chain connects TRBV2 to TRBJ2-1; 8 positions agree with TRBD1. CDR3 length equals 15 residues. Trimming removed 5 bases from V and 1 base from J; junction bases left unmatched: 4. Germline V CDR1 and CDR2: SNHLY, FYNNEI. As DNA, the CDR3 is TGTGCCAGCAGTAACGACAGGGGTTCCTACAATGAGCAGTTCTTC. It codes for CASSNDRGSYNEQFF.

The J gene is TRBJ2-2, the V gene TRBV5-5; tentatively, D is TRBD1 (5 bases). Trimming removed 6 bases from V and 1 base from J, with 16 bases in between. There are 16 residues in the CDR3. Germline CDR1 SGHKS, CDR2 YYEKEE (reference sequence). The CDR3 is CASKGIGGGNTGELFF. In DNA, the CDR3 is TGTGCCAGCAAGGGGATCGGCGGCGGGAACACCGGGGAGCTGTTTTTT.

The chain recombines TRBV14 with TRBJ1-2; 7 nucleotides align to TRBD1. CDR1 is SGHDN and CDR2 is FVKESK in the germline V gene. V gave up 4 bases and J gave up 4 bases; unmatched junction bases: 3. CDR3 size: 13 residues. As DNA, the CDR3 is TGTGCCAGCAGCCCTGGACAGGCCTATGGCTACACCTTC. Translated, it gives CASSPGQAYGYTF.

The chain employs TRBV5-1 and TRBJ2-2; 9 nucleotides agree with TRBD1. The CDR3 covers 15 residues. V was pared by 9 bases and J by 4 bases, with 10 bases of the junction left unmatched. CDR1 is SGHRS, CDR2 YFSETQ, per germline. CDR3 nucleotide sequence: TGCGCCACCAGAACGACAGGGGGGACCACCGGGGAGCTGTTTTTT. Its protein is CATRTTGGTTGELFF. Full variable domain (remainder filled in from reference TRBV5-1 and TRBJ2-2): KAGVTQTPRYLIKTRGQQVTLSCSPISGHRSVSWYQQTPGQGLQFLFEYFSETQRNKGNFPGRFSGRQFSNSRSEMNVSTLELGDSALYLCATRTTGGTTGELFFGEGSRLTVL.

The chain couples TRBV12-3 or TRBV12-4 to TRBJ2-1, with D possibly matching TRBD1 (6 bases). The CDR3 consists of 13 residues. V lost 1 base to trimming and J lost 7 bases, with 8 bases between them. The CDR3 sequence is CASSLGGPNEQFF. DNA of the CDR3: TGTGCCAGCAGTTTAGGGGGGCCTAATGAGCAGTTCTTC.

The gene calls are TRBV27 and TRBJ2-6, with TRBD2 as a possible D gene (5 bases). This CDR3 is built from 16 residues. Trimming took off 8 bases at V and 0 bases at J, with 14 bases between the two ends. From germline, CDR1 is MNHEY and CDR2 SMNVEV (reference sequence). The CDR3 DNA follows: TGTGCCAGCGAACCCGGACTGATCTCTGGGGCCAACGTCCTGACTTTC. Translated, it gives CASEPGLISGANVLTF.

This chain connects TRBV3-1 (or the pseudogene TRBV3-2) to TRBJ1-1; no firm D call. Trimming left V 1 base short and J 0 bases short, with 6 bases between. The CDR3 spans 14 residues. CDR1 is LGHDT, CDR2 YNNKEL, per germline (reference sequence). The CDR3 DNA reads TGTGCCAGCAGCCAAGTACGCGTGAACACTGAAGCTTTCTTT. Translation: CASSQVRVNTEAFF.